This TCR beta chain was identified in a study of blood T cells in healthy people across ages. Broader study findings: Unknown donor CMV status possibly confounded expanded clonotype changes. It was held that diversity estimates obtained from one million T cells represented underestimates. Naive and antigen-experienced cells could not be conclusively compared, given unsorted PBMCs.

V was pared by 1 base and J by 3 bases, with 9 bases between. The CDR3 loop spans 14 amino acids. Alongside a J-beta primer mix, a sample-barcoded 5' primer served in a second PCR lasting roughly 6 to 11 cycles. Researchers report that a template-switch adaptor with 12 random nucleotides tagged each cDNA molecule. One entry per CDR3 protein, called by TCRdb with MiXCR from the 5' RACE reads. The sample includes 1.2 million to 1.5 million distinct CDR3 sequences, approximately 59% of them seen just once. In this sample, this clonotype turned up a few times. The antigen is not known. This sequence joins TRBV12-3 or TRBV12-4 and TRBJ1-2; D is uncertain. This TCR derives from a young man in good health. Specimen: blood. The CDR3: CASSLGDNYYGYTF. The CDR3 DNA reads TGTGCCAGCAGTTTAGGTGACAACTACTATGGCTACACCTTC.